Detailed here is one T cell receptor (beta chain). This CDR3 spans 14 amino acids. The germline gives CDR1 SGHTA, CDR2 FQGTGA. Trimming stripped 4 bases from V and 4 bases from J, with 12 bases between. The assay was immunoSEQ multiplex PCR, and TCRdb's table has in-frame clones only and misses some. The top ten clones hold more than 6.5% of a sample with about 300,000 clones, about 91% of them seen once. This sample is drawn from a study of blood T cell repertoires in COVID-19. Looking at the study overall: Spain, Italy and the United States supplied samples that represented acute and convalescent COVID-19. The cDNA or gDNA used as material had been derived from T cells, B-cell-depleted T cells, or PBMCs.

The sample was peripheral blood. The clonotype originates from a woman aged 25 to 45 who had recovered from COVID-19. This chain joins TRBV7-3 and TRBJ2-3, with D tentatively TRBD2 (5 bases). CDR3 nucleotide sequence: TGTGCCAGCAGCTCCGGGCTAGCAGCAGATACGCAGTATTTT. Translated, it gives CASSSGLAADTQYF. The full variable domain, in which reference TRBV7-3 and TRBJ2-3 provide the parts outside the CDR3, is GAGVSQTPSNKVTEKGKYVELRCDPISGHTALYWYRQSLGQGPEFLIYFQGTGAADDSGLPNDRFFAVRPEGSVSTLKIQRTERGDSAVYLCASSSGLAADTQYFGPGTRLTVL.